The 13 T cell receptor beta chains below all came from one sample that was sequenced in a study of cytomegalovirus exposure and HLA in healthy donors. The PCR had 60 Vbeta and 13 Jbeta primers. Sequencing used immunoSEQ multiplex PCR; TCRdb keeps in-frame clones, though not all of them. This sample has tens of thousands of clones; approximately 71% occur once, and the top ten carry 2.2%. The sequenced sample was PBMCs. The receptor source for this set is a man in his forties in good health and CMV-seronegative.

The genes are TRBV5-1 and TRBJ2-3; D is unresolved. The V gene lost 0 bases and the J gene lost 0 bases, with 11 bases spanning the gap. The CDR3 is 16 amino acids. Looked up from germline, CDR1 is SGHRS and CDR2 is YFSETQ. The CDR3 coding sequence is TGCGCCAGCAGCTTGGGAGTTGAAATTAGCACAGATACGCAGTATTTT. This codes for CASSLGVEISTDTQYF.

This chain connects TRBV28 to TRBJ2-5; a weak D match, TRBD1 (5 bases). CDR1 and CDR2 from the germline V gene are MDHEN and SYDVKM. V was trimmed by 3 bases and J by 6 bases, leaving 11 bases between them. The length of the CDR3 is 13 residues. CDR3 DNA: TGTGCCAGCAGTTTCAGGGTTACGAAGACCCAGTACTTC. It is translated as CASSFRVTKTQYF.

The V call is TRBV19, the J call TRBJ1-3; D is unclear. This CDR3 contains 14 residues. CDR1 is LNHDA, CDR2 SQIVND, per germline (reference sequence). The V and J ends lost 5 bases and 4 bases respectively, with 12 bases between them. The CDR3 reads CASSRGTSGNTIYF. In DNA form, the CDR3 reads TGTGCCAGTAGTCGGGGAACTTCAGGAAACACCATATATTTT.

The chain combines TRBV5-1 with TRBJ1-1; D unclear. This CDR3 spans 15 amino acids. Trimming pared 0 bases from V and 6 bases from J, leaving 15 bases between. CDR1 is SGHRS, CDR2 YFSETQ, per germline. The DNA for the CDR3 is TGCGCCAGCAGCTTGGAGGAGGGCAGGTGGGCTGAAGCTTTCTTT. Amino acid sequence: CASSLEEGRWAEAFF.

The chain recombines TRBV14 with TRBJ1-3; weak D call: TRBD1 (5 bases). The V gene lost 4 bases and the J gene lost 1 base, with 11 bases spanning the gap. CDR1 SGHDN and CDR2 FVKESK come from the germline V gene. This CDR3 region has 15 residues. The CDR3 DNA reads TGTGCCAGCAGCCCGAGAGCAGGGTCTGGAAACACCATATATTTT. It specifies CASSPRAGSGNTIYF.

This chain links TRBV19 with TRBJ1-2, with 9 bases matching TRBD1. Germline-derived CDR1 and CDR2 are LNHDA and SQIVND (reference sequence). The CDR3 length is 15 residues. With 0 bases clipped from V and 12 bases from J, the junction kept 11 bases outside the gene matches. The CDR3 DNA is TGTGCCAGTAGTATAGACACTCCCCGGACAGGGGCCCACACCTTC. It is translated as CASSIDTPRTGAHTF.

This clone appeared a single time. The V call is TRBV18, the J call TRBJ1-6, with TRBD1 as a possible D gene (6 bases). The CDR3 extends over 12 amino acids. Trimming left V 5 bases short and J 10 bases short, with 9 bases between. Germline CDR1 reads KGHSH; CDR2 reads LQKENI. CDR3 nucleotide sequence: TGTGCCAGCTCAGGGGACAAATCACCCCTCCACTTT. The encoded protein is CASSGDKSPLHF. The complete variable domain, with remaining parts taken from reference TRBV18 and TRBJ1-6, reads NAGVMQNPRHLVRRRGQEARLRCSPMKGHSHVYWYRQLPEEGLKFMVYLQKENIIDESGMPKERFSAEFPKEGPSILRIQQVVRGDSAAYFCASSGDKSPLHFGNGTRLTVT.

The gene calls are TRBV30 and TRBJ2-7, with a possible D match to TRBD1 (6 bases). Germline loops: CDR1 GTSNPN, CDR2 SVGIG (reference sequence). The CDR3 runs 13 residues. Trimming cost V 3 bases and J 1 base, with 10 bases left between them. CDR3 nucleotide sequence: TGTGCCTGGAGCCGGGACAAATCCTACGAGCAGTACTTC. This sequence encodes CAWSRDKSYEQYF.

CDR3 in amino acids: CASSDSEGTGEYTGELFF. CDR3 sequence (DNA): TGTGCCAGCAGTGACTCGGAGGGGACAGGGGAATACACCGGGGAGCTGTTTTTT. The chain has TRBV6-4 and TRBJ2-2; 10 positions agree with TRBD1. Germline CDR1 is MRHNA and CDR2 is SNTAGT. The CDR3 is 18 amino acids. Trimming took 0 bases from V and 3 from J; bases not matched to a gene: 7.

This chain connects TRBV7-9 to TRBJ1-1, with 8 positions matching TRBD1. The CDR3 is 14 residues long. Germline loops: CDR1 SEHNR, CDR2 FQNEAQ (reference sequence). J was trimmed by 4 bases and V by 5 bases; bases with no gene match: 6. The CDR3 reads CASSIDRGGTEAFF. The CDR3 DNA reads TGTGCCAGCAGCATCGACAGGGGAGGCACTGAAGCTTTCTTT.

For the CDR3, the DNA is TGTGCCAGCAGCCCGCCCGACAGCCCCTATAGCAATCAGCCCCAGCATTTT. Encoded protein: CASSPPDSPYSNQPQHF. This chain connects TRBV16 to TRBJ1-5, with D perhaps TRBD1 (5 bases). Trimming left V 4 bases short and J 0 bases short, with 16 bases between. CDR1 is KGHSY, CDR2 FQNENV, per germline. CDR3 length: 17 residues.

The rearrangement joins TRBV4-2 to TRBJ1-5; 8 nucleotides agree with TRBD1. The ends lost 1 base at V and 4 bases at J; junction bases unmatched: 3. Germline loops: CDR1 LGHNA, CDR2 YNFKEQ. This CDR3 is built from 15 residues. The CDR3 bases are TGTGCCAGCAGCCAAGGGCGGACAGGGAATCAGCCCCAGCATTTT. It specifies CASSQGRTGNQPQHF.

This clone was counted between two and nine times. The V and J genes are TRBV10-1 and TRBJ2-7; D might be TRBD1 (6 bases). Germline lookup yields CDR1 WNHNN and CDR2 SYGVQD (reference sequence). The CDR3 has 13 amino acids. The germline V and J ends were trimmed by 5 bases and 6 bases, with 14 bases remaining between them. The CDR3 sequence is CASSLDQDSEQYF. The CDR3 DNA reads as TGCGCCAGCAGTTTAGACCAGGACAGCGAGCAGTACTTC.